The clone carrying this T cell receptor beta chain turned up a few times. The target antigen is unknown. The source of the sample is a study of blood T cells in healthy people across ages. General study points: Total diversity from one million sequenced T cells was likely underestimated. Age advanced and TCR beta diversity per million T cells fell, roughly linearly.

V lost 3 bases to trimming and J lost 0 bases, with 11 bases between them. Germline CDR1 is SGDLS and CDR2 is YYNGEE. The CDR3 is made up of 15 amino acids. With a J-beta primer mix and a sample-barcoded 5' primer, a second PCR ran about 7 to 12 cycles. TCRdb independently ran MiXCR on the 5' RACE reads; one entry per CDR3 protein. The data contain about a million distinct CDR3 sequences, around two fifths of them seen just once; the ten biggest clones take up approximately 14%. Sample donors were healthy Caucasian individuals that came from Russia, aged 6 to 90. No fewer than 6 million PBMCs went into each sample.

The clonotype comes from a man younger than 35 in good health. This sequence joins TRBV9 and TRBJ2-3, with D perhaps assigned TRBD1 or TRBD2 (6 bases each). Sequencing was done on a sample of blood. This CDR3 is CASSGRGTSTDTQYF. The CDR3 nucleotides read TGTGCCAGCAGCGGAAGGGGGACTAGCACAGATACGCAGTATTTT.